The 13 T cell receptor beta chains reported below all come from one sample, sequenced in a study of CD8+ T cells in alopecia areata. Isolated RNA was reverse transcribed into cDNA used as the sequencing template. Assay used: immunoSEQ multiplex PCR; TCRdb lists only in-frame clones, some missing. Here the sample spans roughly 250,000 clones, 67% being singletons. The sequencing here drew on CD4+ T cells sorted from blood, taken at week 0. The receptors stem from a human donor with alopecia areata.

The rearrangement joins TRBV30 to TRBJ1-1, with no clear D. This CDR3 is 13 amino acids long. In germline, CDR1 is GTSNPN, CDR2 SVGIG (reference sequence). Trimming stripped 0 bases from V and 3 bases from J, with 8 bases between. Here the CDR3 reads CAWSVDRDTEAFF. The CDR3 DNA follows: TGTGCCTGGAGTGTAGATAGGGACACTGAAGCTTTCTTT.

The chain is built from TRBV6-5 and TRBJ2-7; the D gene is possibly TRBD1 (6 bases). Germline CDR1 reads MNHEY; CDR2 reads SVGAGI. V lost 2 bases and J 7 bases, leaving 21 bases between the germline ends. The CDR3 loop spans 16 amino acids. CDR3 in DNA: TGTGCCAGCAGTTACCTGGGCAGGGGCCACCAACAGGAGCAGTACTTC. It encodes CASSYLGRGHQQEQYF.

This sequence joins TRBV29-1 and TRBJ2-5; D remains ambiguous. The CDR3 is 12 residues long. Germline V gene sequence: CDR1 SQVTM, CDR2 ANQGSEA. The ends were cut back, 3 bases at V and 5 bases at J, with 10 bases in the middle. The chain's CDR3 is CSVDGAAETQYF. The DNA of the CDR3 is TGCAGCGTTGATGGTGCTGCTGAGACCCAGTACTTC.

The genes are TRBV2 and TRBJ2-3; 11 bases match TRBD2. CDR1 SNHLY and CDR2 FYNNEI come from the germline V gene. The trim removed 6 bases at V and 6 bases at J, leaving 8 bases unmatched. This CDR3 contains 15 residues. This CDR3 reads CASRGLSGGVDTQYF. The CDR3 nucleotides are TGTGCCAGCAGAGGCCTTAGCGGGGGGGTTGATACGCAGTATTTT.

The V call is TRBV5-1, the J call TRBJ2-1; D not certain. This CDR3 spans 15 amino acids. CDR1 SGHRS and CDR2 YFSETQ come from the germline V gene. Trimming removed 4 bases from V and 3 bases from J, with 14 bases in between. Written as DNA, the CDR3 is TGCGCCAGCAGCGCGTCGGAACCTGTCTACAATGAGCAGTTCTTC. This codes for CASSASEPVYNEQFF.

This clone was seen only a few times. The chain carries TRBV7-9 and TRBJ2-1, with a weak D call TRBD2 (5 bases). CDR1 is SEHNR and CDR2 is FQNEAQ in the germline V gene (reference sequence). The CDR3 is made up of 14 amino acids. V was clipped by 3 bases and J by 6 bases, with 12 bases between them. CDR3 sequence: CASSLFREFNEQFF. The CDR3 DNA follows: TGTGCCAGCAGCTTGTTCCGGGAATTCAATGAGCAGTTCTTC.

This clone was detected once. The chain couples TRBV7-2 to TRBJ2-7, with D tentatively TRBD1 or TRBD2 (5 bases each). CDR3 length: 15 amino acids. Trimming removed 5 bases at V and 2 bases at J, with 16 bases between. Germline-derived CDR1 and CDR2 are SGHTA and FQGNSA. The CDR3 DNA reads as TGTGCCAGCAGCCTTTTATGGGACGGTCCCTACGAGCAGTACTTC. Translated: CASSLLWDGPYEQYF.

This clone has only a few counts. This rearrangement joins TRBV6-6 to TRBJ2-3, with D possibly being TRBD1 (5 bases). V was trimmed by 2 bases and J by 2 bases, leaving 8 bases between them. Germline loops: CDR1 MNHNY, CDR2 SVGAGI (reference sequence). This CDR3 region has 14 residues. The CDR3 bases are TGTGCCAGCAGTTACGGGGCTTTCACAGATACGCAGTATTTT. This encodes CASSYGAFTDTQYF.

The chain has TRBV11-3 and TRBJ2-2, with D perhaps TRBD2 (5 bases). The germline V and J ends were trimmed by 5 bases and 7 bases, with 8 bases remaining between them. CDR1 SGHNT and CDR2 YENEEA come from the germline V gene. The CDR3 consists of 12 residues. CDR3 in DNA: TGTGCCAGCAGCCTAGGGAGCGGGGAGCTGTTTTTT. The encoded protein is CASSLGSGELFF.

A note on this clone: One junction end does not reproduce the germline sequence, and a read error may be involved. The chain uses TRBV6-1 and TRBJ2-7, with 8 bases matching TRBD1. The CDR3 has 13 residues. The germline gives CDR1 MNHNS, CDR2 SASEGT. Here the CDR3 reads CASSEVFRDRFLF. CDR3 in DNA: TGTGCCAGCAGTGAAGTCTTTCGGGACAGGTTCCTCTTC.

Note on this clone: Within the sample, other DNA sequences also encode this same CDR3. This rearrangement joins TRBV5-1 to TRBJ2-3; D uncertain. The CDR3 has 11 amino acids. Germline CDR1 and CDR2: SGHRS and YFSETQ. Trimming removed 2 bases at V and 5 bases at J, with 3 bases between. This CDR3 reads CASSLEDTQYF. The CDR3 DNA reads TGCGCCAGCAGCTTAGAAGATACGCAGTATTTT.

This chain connects TRBV30 to TRBJ1-2, with 8 positions matching TRBD1. CDR3 length: 13 amino acids. The V segment lost 5 bases and the J segment 3 bases; nucleotides outside the gene matches: 5. Germline V CDR1 and CDR2: GTSNPN, SVGIG (reference sequence). CDR3 protein: CAWDRGPYYGYTF. DNA of the CDR3: TGTGCCTGGGACAGGGGCCCTTACTATGGCTACACCTTC.

The CDR3 spells CASSSGRLDSPLHF. CDR3 nucleotides: TGTGCCAGCAGCTCGGGACGCCTTGATTCACCCCTCCACTTT. This chain links TRBV5-4 with TRBJ1-6; D is possibly TRBD1 (5 bases). CDR1 and CDR2 from the germline V gene are SGHNT and YYREEE (reference sequence). The CDR3 has 14 residues. V dropped 3 bases and J dropped 8 bases, with 12 bases sitting between them.